The entry below gives a single T cell receptor (beta chain) sequence along with its context. The antigen remains unidentified. These data are taken from a study of cytomegalovirus exposure and HLA in healthy donors. Sampled while nominally healthy, donors likely had unrecorded immune exposures. Germline loops: CDR1 ENHRY, CDR2 SYGVKD. This CDR3 has 14 residues. Trimming removed 2 bases from V and 9 bases from J; junction bases left unmatched: 7. Study-wide results and limits: As confirmed in vitro, a few CMV-associated chains were specific for CMV antigens.

Vbeta (60) and Jbeta (13) primers were used in the PCR. The assay was immunoSEQ multiplex PCR, and TCRdb's table has in-frame clones only and misses some. The sample table includes about 88,000 clones. Sample: PBMCs. The V gene is TRBV10-3, the J gene TRBJ2-1; 7 positions match TRBD1. This clonotype was obtained from a girl aged 10-17 years in good health and CMV-seropositive. The CDR3: CAISELGTVGEQFF. The CDR3 DNA sequence: TGTGCCATCAGTGAGCTCGGGACAGTCGGTGAGCAGTTCTTC.